What follows are 7 T cell receptor beta chains derived from one specimen sequenced in a study of blood T cell repertoires in COVID-19. This table comes from immunoSEQ multiplex PCR, and its TCRdb copy is limited to in-frame clones, with some not included. The data show about 440,000 clones, around 88% seen once. Source material: peripheral blood. The receptor source for this set is a woman aged 25 to 39 with acute or convalescent COVID-19.

The V gene is TRBV6-6, the J gene TRBJ2-7; 11 nucleotides agree with TRBD2. V dropped 2 bases and J dropped 2; count of bases not matched to a gene: 5. CDR3 length: 16 residues. Germline CDR1 MNHNY, CDR2 SVGAGI (reference sequence). CDR3 loop: CASSYLLAGVAYEQYF. CDR3 sequence (DNA): TGTGCCAGCAGTTACCTACTAGCGGGGGTCGCCTACGAGCAGTACTTC.

The chain is built from TRBV20-1 and TRBJ1-5, with 8 bases matching TRBD1. The CDR3 contains 13 residues. Germline loops: CDR1 DFQATT, CDR2 SNEGSKA (reference sequence). Trimming at V came to 4 bases and at J to 5 bases, leaving 4 bases not matched to a gene. CDR3 loop: CSAIDRGDQPQHF. DNA for the CDR3: TGCAGTGCTATTGACAGGGGCGATCAGCCCCAGCATTTT.

The V call is TRBV9, the J call TRBJ2-1; 8 nucleotides match TRBD1. This CDR3 has 13 amino acids. CDR1 and CDR2 from the germline V gene are SGDLS and YYNGEE. With 3 bases clipped from V and 7 bases from J, the junction kept 3 bases outside the gene matches. The CDR3 sequence: CASSGRTGNEQFF. In nucleotides, the CDR3 is TGTGCCAGCAGCGGACGGACAGGGAATGAGCAGTTCTTC.

The J gene is TRBJ1-6, the V gene TRBV6-5, with a weak D call TRBD1 (5 bases). The CDR3 sequence is 13 residues long. Germline-derived CDR1 and CDR2 are MNHEY and SVGAGI. The V end lost 8 bases, the J end lost 7 bases, and 12 bases lay between the germline ends. The CDR3, as DNA: TGTGCCAGCTACGGGACTGCAAATTCACCCCTCCACTTT. Translation: CASYGTANSPLHF.

This clone was seen once. The chain recombines TRBV15 with TRBJ2-3; 8 positions match TRBD2. V lost 4 bases to trimming and J lost 4 bases; unmatched junction nucleotides: 10. The CDR3 covers 16 residues. Germline V gene data show CDR1 as LNHNV and CDR2 as YYDKDF (reference sequence). This CDR3 is CATSTLGGALADTQYF. The CDR3 DNA reads TGTGCCACCAGCACCCTCGGGGGGGCCTTGGCAGATACGCAGTATTTT.

V is TRBV4-2 and J is TRBJ1-5; D may be TRBD1 (5 bases). The CDR3 sequence is 15 residues long. Germline V gene data show CDR1 as LGHNA and CDR2 as YNFKEQ. Trimming took off 2 bases at V and 3 bases at J, with 11 bases between the two ends. The DNA of the CDR3 is TGTGCCAGCAGCCAAATTCAGGGACTCAATCAGCCCCAGCATTTT. Translated: CASSQIQGLNQPQHF.

The chain uses TRBV2 and TRBJ1-5; maybe TRBD1 (6 bases). Germline CDR1 SNHLY, CDR2 FYNNEI. This CDR3 spans 14 amino acids. Trimming cost V 5 bases and J 1 base, with 9 bases left between them. The CDR3 loop is CASSWDMSNQPQHF. The CDR3 DNA is TGTGCCAGCAGTTGGGACATGAGCAATCAGCCCCAGCATTTT.